This TCR beta chain was sequenced during a study of shared clonotypes between healthy human individuals. In the study overall: Three CD4 naive, three CD4 memory, two CD8 naive and one CD8 memory plate were used per donor.

Study-wide findings and caveats: On the whole, naive subsets had larger estimated richness than memory subsets had.

To note about this clone: Its antigen is still unknown.

A deep-level run was used for the assay. The table came from immunoSEQ multiplex PCR; TCRdb's copy has only in-frame clones and leaves some out. The sample includes about 2.4 million clones, approximately 94% of them seen just once. Sequences were obtained from naive CD4+ T cells from PBMCs. Subset specified: CD45RA+ positively selected. The receptor comes from a man aged 18-30 years in good health. Some clones in this sample may be carry-over from other donors' samples.

CDR3 sequence reads: CASSPRTATIFYGYTF. The CDR3 nucleotides read TGTGCCAGCAGCCCTAGGACAGCCACCATATTCTATGGCTACACCTTC. V and J are TRBV5-4 and TRBJ1-2, with a possible D match to TRBD1 (6 bases). CDR1 is SGHNT, CDR2 YYREEE, per germline (reference sequence). Trimming stripped 4 bases from V and 4 bases from J, with 20 bases between. This CDR3 comprises 16 residues. The full variable domain, with the rest looked up from reference TRBV5-4 and TRBJ1-2, is ETGVTQSPTHLIKTRGQQVTLRCSSQSGHNTVSWYQQALGQGPQFIFQYYREEENGRGNFPPRFSGLQFPNYSSELNVNALELDDSALYLCASSPRTATIFYGYTFGSGTRLTVV.